This TCR beta chain came from a study of blood T cell repertoires in COVID-19. Overall study context: COVID-19 samples, acute and convalescent, were from the United States, Italy and Spain. The cDNA or gDNA used as material had been derived from T cells, B-cell-depleted T cells, or PBMCs.

Study processing details: It was from reference gene primer amplification that nucleated cell counts were estimated. Using immunoSEQ multiplex PCR, the repertoire was profiled, and TCRdb retains in-frame clones only, with some absent. V and J calls and clone size are copied from that table; D and trimming were computed from the DNA. The profile covers roughly 90,000 clones, with approximately 87% appearing a single time and less than 2% taken by the ten largest. The CDR3 totals 14 residues. V lost 4 bases and J 3 bases, leaving 10 bases between the germline ends. Per germline, CDR1 LGHNA and CDR2 YSLEER.

Sequencing was done on a sample of peripheral blood. The receptor's source is a human donor with active COVID-19. The donor label of this sample is uncertain. The chain combines TRBV4-3 with TRBJ2-1; maybe TRBD1 (7 bases). CDR3 sequence reads: CASSPQGGYNEQFF. CDR3 bases: TGCGCCAGCAGCCCCCAGGGGGGCTACAATGAGCAGTTCTTC.